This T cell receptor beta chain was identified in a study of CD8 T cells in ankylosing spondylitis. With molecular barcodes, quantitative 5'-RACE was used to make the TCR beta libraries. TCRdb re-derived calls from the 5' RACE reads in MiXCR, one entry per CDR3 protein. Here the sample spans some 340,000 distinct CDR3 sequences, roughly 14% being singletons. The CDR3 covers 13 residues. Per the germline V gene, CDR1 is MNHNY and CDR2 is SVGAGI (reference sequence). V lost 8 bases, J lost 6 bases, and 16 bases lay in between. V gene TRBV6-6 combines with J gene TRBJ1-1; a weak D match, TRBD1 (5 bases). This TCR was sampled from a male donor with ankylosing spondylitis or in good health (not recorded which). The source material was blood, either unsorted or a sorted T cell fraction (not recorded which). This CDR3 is CASGRGVESEAFF. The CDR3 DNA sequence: TGTGCCAGCGGTAGGGGAGTTGAGTCTGAAGCTTTCTTT.